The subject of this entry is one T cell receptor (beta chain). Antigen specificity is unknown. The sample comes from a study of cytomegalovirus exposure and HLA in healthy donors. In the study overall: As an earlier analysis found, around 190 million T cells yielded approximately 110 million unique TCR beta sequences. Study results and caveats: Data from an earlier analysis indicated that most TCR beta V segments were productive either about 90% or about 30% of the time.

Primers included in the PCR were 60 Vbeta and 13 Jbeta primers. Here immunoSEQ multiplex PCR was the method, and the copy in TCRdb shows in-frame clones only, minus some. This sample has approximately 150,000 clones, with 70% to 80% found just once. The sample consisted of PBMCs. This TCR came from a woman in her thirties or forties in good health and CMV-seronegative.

CDR3 in DNA: TGCGCCAGCAGCCAAGGGCTAGCGGGAACCGGGGAGCTGTTTTTT. Its translation: CASSQGLAGTGELFF. The V gene is TRBV4-1, the J gene TRBJ2-2, with 9 bases aligning to TRBD2. CDR1 and CDR2 (germline): MGHRA, YSYEKL. Germline trimming cut 1 base from V and 5 bases from J; bases unmatched to any gene: 2. The CDR3 is made up of 15 amino acids.